Given below is one T cell receptor beta chain in context. The data belong to a study of blood T cell repertoires in COVID-19. Original processing methods: Estimation of nucleated cell counts was performed using reference gene primer amplification. The method was immunoSEQ multiplex PCR; TCRdb's version includes in-frame clones alone and lacks a portion of them. That table gives V, J and clone size, and the DNA gave D and trimming. The table shows around 120,000 clones, with around 88% occurring only once. V lost 5 bases to trimming and J lost 4 bases; unmatched junction nucleotides: 8. This CDR3 contains 15 residues. Per germline, CDR1 MDHEN and CDR2 SYDVKM.

Input material: peripheral blood. The chain carries TRBV28 and TRBJ1-1; TRBD1 agrees at 9 bases. The receptor's source is a woman aged 50 to 60 with active or convalescent COVID-19. The CDR3 loop reads CASSQTGGGRTEAFF. CDR3 DNA: TGTGCCAGCAGTCAAACAGGGGGCGGTCGCACTGAAGCTTTCTTT.